This TCR beta chain appears in the sequencing data of a study of technical replicates of blood from several donors. Trimming at V came to 9 bases and at J to 2 bases, leaving 5 bases not matched to a gene. The CDR3 covers 13 residues. CDR1 LNHDA and CDR2 SQIVND come from the germline V gene (reference sequence). Data came from immunoSEQ multiplex PCR; TCRdb stores just in-frame clones and leaves some out. The sample has 55,000 to 75,000 clones; 80% to 95% are singletons. The sample taken for sequencing was T cells isolated from PBMCs. The chain is built from TRBV19 and TRBJ2-3, with 7 positions matching TRBD1. The source is a human donor in good health. This chain's CDR3 is CASQGETTDTQYF. The CDR3 coding sequence is TGTGCCAGCCAGGGGGAAACCACAGATACGCAGTATTTT.